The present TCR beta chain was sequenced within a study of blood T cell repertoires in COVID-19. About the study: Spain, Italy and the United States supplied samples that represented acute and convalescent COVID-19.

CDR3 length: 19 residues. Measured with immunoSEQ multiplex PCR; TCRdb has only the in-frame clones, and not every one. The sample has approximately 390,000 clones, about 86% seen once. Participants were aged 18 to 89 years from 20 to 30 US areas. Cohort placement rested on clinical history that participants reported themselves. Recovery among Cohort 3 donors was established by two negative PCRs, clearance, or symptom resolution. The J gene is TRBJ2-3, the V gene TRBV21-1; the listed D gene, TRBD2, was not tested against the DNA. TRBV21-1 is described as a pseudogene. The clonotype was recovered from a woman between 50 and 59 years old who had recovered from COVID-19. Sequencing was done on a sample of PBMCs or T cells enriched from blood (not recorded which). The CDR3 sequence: CASSKKKRSGTSGEDTQYF. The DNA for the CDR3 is TGTGCCAGCAGCAAAAAAAAGCGCTCCGGGACTAGCGGGGAAGATACGCAGTATTTT.